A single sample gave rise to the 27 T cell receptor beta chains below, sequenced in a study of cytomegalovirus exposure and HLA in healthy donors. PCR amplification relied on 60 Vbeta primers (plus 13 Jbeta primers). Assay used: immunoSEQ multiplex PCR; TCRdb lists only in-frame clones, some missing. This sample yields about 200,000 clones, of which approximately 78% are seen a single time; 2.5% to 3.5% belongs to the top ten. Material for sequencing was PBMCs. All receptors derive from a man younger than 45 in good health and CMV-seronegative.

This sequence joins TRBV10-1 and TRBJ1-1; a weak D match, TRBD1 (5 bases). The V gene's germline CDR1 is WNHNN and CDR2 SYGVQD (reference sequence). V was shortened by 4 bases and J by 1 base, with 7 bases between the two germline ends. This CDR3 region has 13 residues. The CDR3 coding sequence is TGCGCCAGCAGTGGACAGAGGAACACTGAAGCTTTCTTT. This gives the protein CASSGQRNTEAFF.

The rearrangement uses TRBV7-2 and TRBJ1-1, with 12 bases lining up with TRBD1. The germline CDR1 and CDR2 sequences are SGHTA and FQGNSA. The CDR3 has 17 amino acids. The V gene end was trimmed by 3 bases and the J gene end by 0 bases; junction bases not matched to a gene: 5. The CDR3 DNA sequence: TGTGCCAGCAGCTTCCGGGACAGGGGGCTTTTGAACACTGAAGCTTTCTTT. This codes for CASSFRDRGLLNTEAFF.

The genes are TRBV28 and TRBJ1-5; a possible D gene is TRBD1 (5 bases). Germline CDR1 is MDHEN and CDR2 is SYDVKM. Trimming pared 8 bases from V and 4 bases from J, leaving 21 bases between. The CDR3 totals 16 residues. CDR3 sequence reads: CASATGTGGRNQPQHF. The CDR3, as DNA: TGTGCCAGCGCAACCGGGACGGGGGGAAGGAATCAGCCCCAGCATTTT.

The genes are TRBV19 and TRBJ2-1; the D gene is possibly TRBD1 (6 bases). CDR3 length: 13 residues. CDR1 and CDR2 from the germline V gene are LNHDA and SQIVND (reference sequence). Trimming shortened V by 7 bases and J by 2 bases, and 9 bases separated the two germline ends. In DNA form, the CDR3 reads TGTGCCAGTACCCCAGGGGCCTACAATGAGCAGTTCTTC. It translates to CASTPGAYNEQFF.

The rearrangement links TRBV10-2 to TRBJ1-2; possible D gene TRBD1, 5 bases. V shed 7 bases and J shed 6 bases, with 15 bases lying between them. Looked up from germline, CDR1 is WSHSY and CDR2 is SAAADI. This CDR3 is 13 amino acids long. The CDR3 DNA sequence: TGCGCCAGCACCGACATGCAGGGTAATGGCTACACCTTC. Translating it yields CASTDMQGNGYTF.

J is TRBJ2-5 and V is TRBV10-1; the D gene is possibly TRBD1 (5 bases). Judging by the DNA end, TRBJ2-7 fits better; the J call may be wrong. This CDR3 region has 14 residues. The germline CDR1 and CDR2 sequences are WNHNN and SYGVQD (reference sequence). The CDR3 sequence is CASSETDSGYEQYF. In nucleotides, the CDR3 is TGCGCCAGCAGTGAGACCGACAGTGGCTACGAGCAGTACTTC.

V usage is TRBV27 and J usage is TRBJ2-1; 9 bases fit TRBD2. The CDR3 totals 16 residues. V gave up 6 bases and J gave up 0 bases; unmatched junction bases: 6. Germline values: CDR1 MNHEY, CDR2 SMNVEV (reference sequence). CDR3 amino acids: CASRIASGVSYNEQFF. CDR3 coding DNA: TGTGCCAGCAGGATAGCTAGCGGGGTCTCCTACAATGAGCAGTTCTTC.

CDR3 region: CASSGGETQYF. CDR3 nucleotide sequence: TGTGCCAGCAGTGGGGGGGAGACCCAGTACTTC. This chain uses TRBV27 with TRBJ2-5; tentative D call: TRBD2 (6 bases). Per the germline V gene, CDR1 is MNHEY and CDR2 is SMNVEV (reference sequence). This CDR3 comprises 11 residues. V shed 5 bases and J shed 5 bases, with 6 bases lying between them.

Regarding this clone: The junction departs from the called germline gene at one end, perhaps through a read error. The CDR3 reads CASRSIPLGGFCTDTRYF. CDR3 sequence (DNA): TGCGCCAGCAGATCGATTCCCCTGGGGGGATTTTGCACAGATACGCGGTATTTT. The chain combines TRBV10-1 with TRBJ2-3, with a possible D match to TRBD2 (6 bases). CDR3 size: 18 residues. Germline V gives CDR1 WNHNN, CDR2 SYGVQD (reference sequence).

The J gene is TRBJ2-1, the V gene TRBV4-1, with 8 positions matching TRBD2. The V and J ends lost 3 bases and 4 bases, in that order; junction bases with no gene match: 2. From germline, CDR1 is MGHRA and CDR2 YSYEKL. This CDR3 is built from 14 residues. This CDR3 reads CASSHGGGYNEQFF. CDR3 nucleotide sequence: TGCGCCAGCAGCCATGGCGGGGGGTACAATGAGCAGTTCTTC.

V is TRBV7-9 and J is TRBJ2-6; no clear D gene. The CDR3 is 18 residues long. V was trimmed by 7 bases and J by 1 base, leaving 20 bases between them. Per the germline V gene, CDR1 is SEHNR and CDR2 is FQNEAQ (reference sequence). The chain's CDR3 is CASTMSLLGDSGANVLTF. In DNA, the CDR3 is TGTGCCAGCACAATGTCCCTTCTGGGCGATTCTGGGGCCAACGTCCTGACTTTC. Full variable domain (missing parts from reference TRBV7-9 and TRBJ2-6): DTGVSQNPRHKITKRGQNVTFRCDPISEHNRLYWYRQTLGQGPEFLTYFQNEAQLEKSRLLSDRFSAERPKGSFSTLEIQRTEQGDSAMYLCASTMSLLGDSGANVLTFGAGSRLTVL.

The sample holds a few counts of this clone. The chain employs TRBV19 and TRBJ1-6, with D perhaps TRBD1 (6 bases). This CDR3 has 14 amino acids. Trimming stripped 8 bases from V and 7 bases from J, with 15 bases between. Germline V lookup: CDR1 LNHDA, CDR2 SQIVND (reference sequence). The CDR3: CASSLGQGNSPLHF. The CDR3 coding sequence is TGTGCCAGTTCGTTGGGACAAGGAAATTCACCCCTCCACTTT. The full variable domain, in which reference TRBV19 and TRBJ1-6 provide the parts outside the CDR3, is DGGITQSPKYLFRKEGQNVTLSCEQNLNHDAMYWYRQDPGQGLRLIYYSQIVNDFQKGDIAEGYSVSREKKESFPLTVTSAQKNPTAFYLCASSLGQGNSPLHFGNGTRLTVT.

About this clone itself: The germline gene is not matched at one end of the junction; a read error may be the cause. For the CDR3, the DNA is TGTGCCAGCAGCGCCGGGACAGGGGGCCAACGGAACGCTGAAGCTTTCTTT. This translates into CASSAGTGGQRNAEAFF. The chain uses TRBV9 and TRBJ1-1; 12 nucleotides align to TRBD1. The CDR3 has 17 residues. Germline V gives CDR1 SGDLS, CDR2 YYNGEE.

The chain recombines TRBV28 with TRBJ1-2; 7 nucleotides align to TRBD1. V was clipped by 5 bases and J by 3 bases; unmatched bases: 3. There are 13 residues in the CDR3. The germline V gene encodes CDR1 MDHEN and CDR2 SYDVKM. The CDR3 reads CASSPGGDYGYTF. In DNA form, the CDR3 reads TGTGCCAGCAGTCCAGGGGGTGACTATGGCTACACCTTC.

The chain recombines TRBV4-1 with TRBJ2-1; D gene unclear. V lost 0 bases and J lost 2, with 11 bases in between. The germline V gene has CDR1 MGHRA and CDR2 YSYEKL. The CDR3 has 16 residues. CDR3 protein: CASSQDPQAAYNEQFF. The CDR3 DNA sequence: TGCGCCAGCAGCCAAGATCCCCAGGCCGCCTACAATGAGCAGTTCTTC.

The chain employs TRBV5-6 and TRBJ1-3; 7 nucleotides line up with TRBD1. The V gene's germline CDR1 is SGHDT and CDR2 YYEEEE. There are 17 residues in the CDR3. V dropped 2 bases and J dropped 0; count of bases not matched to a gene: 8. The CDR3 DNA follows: TGTGCCAGCAGCTTAAGACAGGGAACGGGCTCTGGAAACACCATATATTTT. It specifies CASSLRQGTGSGNTIYF.

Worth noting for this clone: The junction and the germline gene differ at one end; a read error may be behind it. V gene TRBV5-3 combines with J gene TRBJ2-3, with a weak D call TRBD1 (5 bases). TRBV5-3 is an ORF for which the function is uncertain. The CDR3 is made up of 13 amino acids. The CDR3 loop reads CARSLGYMPGKEF. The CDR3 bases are TGTGCCAGAAGCTTGGGGTATATGCCAGGGAAGGAATTT.

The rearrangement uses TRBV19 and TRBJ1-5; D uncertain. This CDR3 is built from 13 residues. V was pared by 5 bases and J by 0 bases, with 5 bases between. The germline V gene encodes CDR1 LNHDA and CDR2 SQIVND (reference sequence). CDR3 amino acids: CASSSNSNQPQHF. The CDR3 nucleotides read TGTGCCAGTAGTTCCAATAGCAATCAGCCCCAGCATTTT. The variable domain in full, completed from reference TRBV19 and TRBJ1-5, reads DGGITQSPKYLFRKEGQNVTLSCEQNLNHDAMYWYRQDPGQGLRLIYYSQIVNDFQKGDIAEGYSVSREKKESFPLTVTSAQKNPTAFYLCASSSNSNQPQHFGDGTRLSIL.

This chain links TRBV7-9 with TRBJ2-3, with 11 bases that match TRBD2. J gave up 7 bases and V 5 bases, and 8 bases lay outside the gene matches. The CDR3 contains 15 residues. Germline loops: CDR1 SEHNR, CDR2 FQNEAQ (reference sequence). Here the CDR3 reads CASSRGLAENYTQYF. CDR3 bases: TGTGCCAGCAGCAGGGGACTAGCGGAGAACTATACGCAGTATTTT.

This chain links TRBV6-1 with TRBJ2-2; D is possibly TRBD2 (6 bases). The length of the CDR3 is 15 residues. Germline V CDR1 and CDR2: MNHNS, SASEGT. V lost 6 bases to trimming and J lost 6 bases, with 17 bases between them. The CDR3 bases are TGTGCCAGCAGACTTAGCGGAGTAGGGGCCGGGGAGCTGTTTTTT. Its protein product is CASRLSGVGAGELFF.

CDR3 loop: CASGGSRQGRNEQYF. CDR3 nucleotides: TGTGCCAGCGGGGGTTCGCGACAGGGTAGGAACGAGCAGTACTTC. The genes are TRBV28 and TRBJ2-7; 7 bases match TRBD1. The CDR3 length is 15 residues. J gave up 5 bases and V 8 bases, and 15 bases lay outside the gene matches. The germline V gene has CDR1 MDHEN and CDR2 SYDVKM.

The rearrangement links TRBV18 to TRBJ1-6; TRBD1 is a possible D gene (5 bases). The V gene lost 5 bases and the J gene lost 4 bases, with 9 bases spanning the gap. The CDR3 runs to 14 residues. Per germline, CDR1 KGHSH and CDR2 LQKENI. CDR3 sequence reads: CASSYDRYNSPLHF. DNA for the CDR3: TGTGCCAGCTCATATGACAGATATAATTCACCCCTCCACTTT.

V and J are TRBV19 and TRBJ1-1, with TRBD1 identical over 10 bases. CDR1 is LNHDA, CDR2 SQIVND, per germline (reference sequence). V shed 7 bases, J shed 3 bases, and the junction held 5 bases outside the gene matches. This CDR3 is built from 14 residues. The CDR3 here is CASTPGTGDTEAFF. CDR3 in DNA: TGTGCCAGTACCCCCGGGACAGGGGACACTGAAGCTTTCTTT.

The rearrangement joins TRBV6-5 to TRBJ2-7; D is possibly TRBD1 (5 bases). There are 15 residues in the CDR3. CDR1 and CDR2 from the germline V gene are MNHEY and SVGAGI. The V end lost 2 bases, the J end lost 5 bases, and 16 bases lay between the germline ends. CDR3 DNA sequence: TGTGCCAGCAGTTACCTCGGACCAACAGGAGACGAGCAGTACTTC. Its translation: CASSYLGPTGDEQYF.

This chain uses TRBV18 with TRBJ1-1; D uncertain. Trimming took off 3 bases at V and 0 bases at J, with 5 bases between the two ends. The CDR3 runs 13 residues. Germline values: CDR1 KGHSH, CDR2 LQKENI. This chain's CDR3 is CASSPHMNTEAFF. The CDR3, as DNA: TGTGCCAGCTCACCCCACATGAACACTGAAGCTTTCTTT.

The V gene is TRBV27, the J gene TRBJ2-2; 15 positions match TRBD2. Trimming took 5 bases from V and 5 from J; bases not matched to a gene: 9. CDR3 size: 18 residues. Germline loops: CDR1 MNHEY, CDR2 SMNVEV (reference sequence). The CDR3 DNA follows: TGTGCCAGCAGTCAGAGCGGACTAGCGGGGGGGGAAACCGGGGAGCTGTTTTTT. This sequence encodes CASSQSGLAGGETGELFF.

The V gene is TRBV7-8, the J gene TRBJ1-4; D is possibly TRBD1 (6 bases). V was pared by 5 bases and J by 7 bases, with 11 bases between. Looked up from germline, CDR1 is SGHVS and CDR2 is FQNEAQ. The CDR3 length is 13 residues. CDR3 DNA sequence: TGTGCCAGCAGCGCCACCAGGGGTGAAAAACTGTTTTTT. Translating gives CASSATRGEKLFF.